The rows below give T cell receptor beta chains drawn from one sample of a study of T cell changes during pregnancy in multiple sclerosis. Assay used: immunoSEQ multiplex PCR; TCRdb lists only in-frame clones, some missing. The sample lists about 49,000 clones, 85% to 95% occurring once. This specimen was CD8+ T cells from peripheral blood mononuclear cells, taken before pregnancy. The origin of the receptors is a female donor with multiple sclerosis, enrolled in a pregnancy study. CDR3s include the opening cysteine and the closing phenylalanine or tryptophan. The order of the fields is J gene, V gene, CDR3 protein.

TRBJ1-5 TRBV19 CASSIMGSLSNQPQHF
TRBJ2-7 TRBV7-8 CASSERRMGQLYEQYF
TRBJ2-1 TRBV2 CASRRTSRDSDEQFF
TRBJ2-1 TRBV14 CASSQVLFGDEQFF
TRBJ2-7 TRBV7-8 CASSLAPRVTSAAYEQYF
TRBJ1-2 TRBV7-9 CASSLVPANYGYTF
TRBJ1-5 TRBV27 CASSPPNQPQHF
TRBJ2-7 TRBV27 CASSLSRGYEQYF
TRBJ1-4 TRBV5-1 CASGRGPSTNEKLFF
TRBJ1-1 TRBV30 CAWSHRGLTEAFF
TRBJ1-5 TRBV7-9 CASSLGSEFLPQHF
TRBJ2-7 TRBV5-5 CASSFGSSYEQYF
TRBJ2-7 TRBV6-1 CASSEEGDRLFTYEQYF
TRBJ2-7 TRBV21-1 CASSKADQGRGTYEQYF
TRBJ2-7 TRBV28 CASSSGEQYF
TRBJ2-3 TRBV28 CASSFIPSGPLDTQYF
TRBJ2-1 TRBV27 CASSLSKAGGNAYNEQFF
TRBJ2-7 TRBV30 CAWSPGHIYEQYF
TRBJ2-5 TRBV5-1 CASSSLPRGSGSLLGETQYF
TRBJ2-7 TRBV6-5 CASSYADWTAPYEQYF
TRBJ2-7 TRBV28 CASSRPHMTFYEQYF
TRBJ2-1 TRBV5-1 CASSLRGSGQVAYNEQFF
TRBJ1-2 TRBV11-2 CASSFSGFYGYTF
TRBJ1-4 TRBV2 CASRASLFAGNDEKLFF
TRBJ2-7 TRBV4-1 CASSQGPGGAYEQYF
TRBJ2-7 TRBV13 CASSYGQRPYEQYF
TRBJ2-7 TRBV15 CATAGGRNYEQYF
TRBJ2-3 TRBV6-4 CVSSAGATDTQYF
TRBJ1-1 TRBV28 CASSFGTLNTEAFF
TRBJ2-6 TRBV14 CASSQGSSGANVLTF
TRBJ2-4 TRBV19 CASRTGNGDIQYF
TRBJ1-1 TRBV19 CASSIGGLEAFF
TRBJ1-1 TRBV5-4 CASSLARGQGGDTEAFF
TRBJ2-1 TRBV28 CASSWSSGEYNEQFF
TRBJ2-3 TRBV9 CASNKRERTDTQYF
TRBJ1-1 TRBV5-4 CASRPWGLTGVEEAFF
TRBJ2-7 TRBV5-6 CASSLGNADREQYF
TRBJ2-1 TRBV7-9 CASSLPRGSSYNEQFF
TRBJ2-1 TRBV11-3 CASSPGAGHNEQFF
TRBJ1-1 TRBV7-9 CASSLGGDFGIF
TRBJ2-1 TRBV7-9 CASGLNYYEQFF
TRBJ2-3 TRBV5-1 CASSQLAGAFTDTQYF
TRBJ2-7 TRBV7-7 CASSLGAGGGNEQYF
TRBJ1-3 TRBV14 CASSQGDRTPLSGNTIYF
TRBJ2-3 TRBV10-1 CASSLVAGSTDTQYF
TRBJ2-1 TRBV6-5 CASSREWWNEQFF
TRBJ1-1 TRBV27 CASSPGQGAEGAFF
TRBJ1-3 TRBV27 CASSLRGSGNTIYF
TRBJ2-1 TRBV9 CASSVGGNSEQFF
TRBJ1-1 TRBV4-1 CASSLQGGMNTEAFF
TRBJ2-1 TRBV19 CASTIGSSYNEQFF
TRBJ1-2 TRBV9 CASSQRQGHYGYTF
TRBJ2-2 TRBV13 CASSPQGANGELFF
TRBJ1-1 TRBV6-4 CASSDHPDRGGEAFF
TRBJ2-1 TRBV30 CAWSVFPGGGLDEQFF
TRBJ2-6 TRBV14 CASSFVSGANVLTF
TRBJ2-7 TRBV20-1 CSAYGSYEQYF
TRBJ1-1 TRBV19 CASSMGQTNTEAFF
TRBJ2-7 TRBV6-5 CASSSQLGAEDEQYF